This T cell receptor (beta chain) stems from a study of graft-versus-host responses after intestinal transplantation (dated by TCRdb to the early 2020s). Concerning the study at large: The transplants that recipients received were multivisceral, liver-intestinal, or isolated intestinal. Anti-thymocyte globulin induction was given to all recipients, followed by maintenance tacrolimus and steroids for approximately 3 years. After intestinal transplantation, graft-versus-host and host-versus-graft alloreactive T cell clones were followed in the graft, circulation and bone marrow using bulk TCR-beta CDR3 sequencing. Alloreactive clones were identified by sequencing pre-transplant mixed lymphocyte reaction products and comparing them with unstimulated pre-transplant donor and recipient T cells. The cohort enrolled under 30 intestinal transplant recipients, one of whom was a retransplant, and a few patients without pretransplant specimens were excluded. A peak of at least 4% donor T cells among recipient peripheral blood mononuclear cells was the definition used for donor T cell macrochimerism. Rather than going through the commercial service, samples from a few later patients were sequenced in-house on an Illumina MiSeq and processed with MiXCR. What the study reported, not specific to this receptor: Conclusions were limited by the relatively low number and heterogeneity of intestinal transplant patients. GvH clones were detected in recipient bone marrow, and some of these GvH clones were observed earlier in ileal mucosa or blood, consistent with an intestinal mucosal origin. Early after transplant, peak levels of circulating GvH clones were associated with declines in HvG clones. In the allografts of patients with donor T cell macrochimerism, GvH to HvG T cell clonal ratios were high.

In the first month after transplant, blood samples were collected up to 4 times, and after that at least monthly when available. Comments on this clone: The specificity of this receptor is unknown. No clone much larger than this one lies a single base away; base qualities are absent.

Looking up the germline V gene (reference sequence) yields CDR1 LNHDA and CDR2 SQIVND. Trimming takes 1 base from V and 6 bases from J, and the germline ends sit 4 bases apart. The CDR3 contains 12 residues, cysteine and phenylalanine counted. Only the CDR3 region is kept as DNA, spanning 36 bases read in frame from base 1. Library preparation used the immunoSEQ multiplex PCR assay. For most patients, genomic DNA was subjected to high-throughput TCR-beta CDR3 sequencing by Adaptive Biotechnologies. Regarding the original processing steps: Adaptive's ImmunoSEQ software supplied the TCR sequencing data for around 19 patients, while MiXCR and VDJtools were used to process a few other patients. Because the origin of CDR3 nucleotide sequences shared between donor and recipient could not be assigned, those sequences were removed. To be classed as alloreactive, a clone needed at least 2-fold expansion over unstimulated cells and a minimum CFSE-low frequency of 0.002% (template counts) or 0.001% (read counts). A clone was considered mappable if detected in the sequenced pre-transplant spleen, lymph node, or MLR CFSE-low populations of the donor or recipient. The cumulative frequency of alloreactive clones was calculated as a percentage of all sequences, weighted by copy number. The clones in this table, taken by TCRdb from immuneACCESS, are in-frame only. Not every clone is retained; where verified, under half of the shortfall comes from an unresolved V gene, and the cause of the rest is unknown. V, J and clone size are taken as reported in that table, and D and trimming were inferred from the DNA itself. A total of 75,000 to 100,000 clones appear in this sample, 80% to 95% of them only once. The top ten clones comprise about 16% of the sample.

This receptor chain uses TRBV19 and TRBJ1-5; the D gene identity is not certain. The TCR originated in a human patient who received an intestinal transplant, so some T cells may come from the graft donor. Sequences were derived from PBMCs, sampled just under 460 days after intestinal transplant. The nucleotide sequence reads TGTGCCAGTAGTATAGCGAGTCAGCCCCAGCATTTT. It translates to CASSIASQPQHF. The CDR3 plus the reference TRBV19 and TRBJ1-5 genes for the other parts give the full variable domain: DGGITQSPKYLFRKEGQNVTLSCEQNLNHDAMYWYRQDPGQGLRLIYYSQIVNDFQKGDIAEGYSVSREKKESFPLTVTSAQKNPTAFYLCASSIASQPQHFGDGTRLSIL.